In this sample, the clone carrying this T cell receptor beta chain turned up a few times. This specimen belongs to a study of blood T cell repertoires in COVID-19. Study at large: The study drew acute and convalescent COVID-19 samples from the United States, Italy and Spain. T cells, B-cell-depleted T cells, or PBMCs provided the cDNA or gDNA that served as material.

Germline lookup yields CDR1 SGDLS and CDR2 YYNGEE. The CDR3 loop spans 18 amino acids. V was clipped by 0 bases and J by 0 bases; unmatched bases: 6. Data came from immunoSEQ multiplex PCR; TCRdb stores just in-frame clones and leaves some out. Among around 320,000 clones, approximately 85% were seen once, and the ten largest hold 7.2%. Material for sequencing was peripheral blood. This clonotype was sampled from a human donor in a cohort sampled during active COVID-19. This sequence joins TRBV9 and TRBJ2-1; 10 bases are a match to TRBD2. The CDR3 here is CASSVGLSGGSSYNEQFF. CDR3 sequence (DNA): TGTGCCAGCAGCGTAGGGCTTAGCGGGGGGTCCTCCTACAATGAGCAGTTCTTC.